The 21 T cell receptor beta chains below all came from one sample that was sequenced in a study of CD8 T cells in ankylosing spondylitis. MiXCR was run by TCRdb on the 5' RACE reads, yielding one entry per CDR3 protein. This table holds more than 300,000 distinct CDR3 sequences, around a tenth found once. The sequenced material came from blood, either unsorted or a sorted T cell fraction (not recorded which). The receptor source for this set is a female donor with ankylosing spondylitis or in good health (not recorded which).

This clonotype was detected many times. DNA for the CDR3: TGTGCCAGCAGCTCGTGGGAGAGCGGGGGGATAGATACGCAGTATTTT. Residues: CASSSWESGGIDTQYF. The rearrangement joins TRBV7-3 to TRBJ2-3, with 9 bases matching TRBD2. V lost 4 bases and J lost 5; bases outside the gene matches: 10. This CDR3 comprises 16 residues. Germline CDR1 is SGHTA and CDR2 is FQGTGA.

The DNA of the CDR3 is TGCGCCAGCGAGGAGACCCCCCGAGGGGAGCTGTTTTTT. The encoded protein is CASEETPRGELFF. The gene calls are TRBV5-1 and TRBJ2-2; D gene unclear. This CDR3 has 13 residues. V was trimmed by 7 bases and J by 8 bases, leaving 15 bases between them. CDR1 and CDR2 from the germline V gene are SGHRS and YFSETQ. The entire variable domain, with the rest obtained from reference TRBV5-1 and TRBJ2-2, is as follows: KAGVTQTPRYLIKTRGQQVTLSCSPISGHRSVSWYQQTPGQGLQFLFEYFSETQRNKGNFPGRFSGRQFSNSRSEMNVSTLELGDSALYLCASEETPRGELFFGEGSRLTVL.

In the case of this clonotype: A clone one base away is much larger, so this may be a read error. The chain combines TRBV6-5 with TRBJ1-1, with 7 bases that match TRBD1. Germline trimming cut 8 bases from V and 8 bases from J; bases unmatched to any gene: 5. Germline-derived CDR1 and CDR2 are MNHEY and SVGAGI. This CDR3 is built from 11 residues. The CDR3 coding sequence is TGTGCCAGCTTAGGGGGCCAAGAAGCTTTCTTT. Translating it yields CASLGGQEAFF.

This clonotype was seen a handful of times. The rearrangement uses TRBV2 and TRBJ1-1; D call uncertain. The CDR3 runs to 12 residues. Trimming left V 4 bases short and J 6 bases short, with 9 bases between. Germline V gene lookup returns CDR1 SNHLY and CDR2 FYNNEI. The CDR3 reads CASSVTGSEAFF. The CDR3 nucleotides are TGTGCCAGCAGTGTTACTGGGTCTGAAGCTTTCTTT.

This clonotype was observed many times. The chain is built from TRBV20-1 and TRBJ2-4; tentatively, D is TRBD1 (5 bases). The V gene's germline CDR1 is DFQATT and CDR2 SNEGSKA (reference sequence). This CDR3 has 13 amino acids. CDR3 loop: CSRQLLAKNIQYF. In DNA, the CDR3 is TGCTCAAGACAGTTACTAGCCAAAAACATTCAGTACTTC.

This clonotype has more than one count but fewer than ten. A much larger clone lies a single base off, so this may be a read error. The chain carries TRBV12-3 or TRBV12-4 and TRBJ1-1; 7 bases fit TRBD1. V gave up 7 bases and J gave up 1 base; unmatched junction bases: 3. The CDR3 consists of 13 residues. The CDR3 DNA sequence: TGTGCCAGCAACAGGGGAGGGAACACTGAAGCTTTCTTT. Translation: CASNRGGNTEAFF.

In its sample, this clonotype was seen many times. The chain links TRBV20-1 to TRBJ1-5, with D unresolved. The CDR3 covers 14 residues. Trimming stripped 2 bases from V and 4 bases from J, with 12 bases between. Germline loops: CDR1 DFQATT, CDR2 SNEGSKA (reference sequence). The CDR3 sequence: CSARKGGVNQPQHF. The CDR3 DNA sequence: TGCAGTGCTAGAAAGGGCGGGGTGAATCAGCCCCAGCATTTT.

J is TRBJ2-1 and V is TRBV10-3; possible D gene TRBD1, 5 bases. With 6 bases removed from V and 4 bases from J, the gap between germline ends came to 13 bases. CDR3 length: 14 amino acids. The germline gives CDR1 ENHRY, CDR2 SYGVKD. The CDR3 region has the DNA TGTGCCATCAGGGTAGGGGTAAGGTACAATGAGCAGTTCTTC. This sequence encodes CAIRVGVRYNEQFF.

The sample holds many counts of this clonotype. The chain is built from TRBV20-1 and TRBJ2-7; 12 bases are a match to TRBD2. Germline V gives CDR1 DFQATT, CDR2 SNEGSKA (reference sequence). The junction had 10 bases not matched to a gene; V was cut back by 5 bases and J by 5 bases. There are 15 residues in the CDR3. CDR3 DNA sequence: TGCAGTGCTTCCCCGACTAGCGGGAGCCCCAACGAGCAGTACTTC. Its protein product is CSASPTSGSPNEQYF.

With respect to this clonotype: A much larger clone differs from this one at a single base, so this may be a read error. The chain uses TRBV7-9 and TRBJ2-1; TRBD1 aligns across 9 bases. Looked up from germline, CDR1 is SEHNR and CDR2 is FQNEAQ (reference sequence). CDR3 length: 15 residues. The CDR3 protein is CASSLEQGAVNEQLF. DNA for the CDR3: TGTGCCAGCAGCTTAGAACAGGGGGCAGTCAATGAGCAGTTGTTC. The entire variable domain, with the rest obtained from reference TRBV7-9 and TRBJ2-1, is as follows: DTGVSQNPRHKITKRGQNVTFRCDPISEHNRLYWYRQTLGQGPEFLTYFQNEAQLEKSRLLSDRFSAERPKGSFSTLEIQRTEQGDSAMYLCASSLEQGAVNEQLFGPGTRLTVL.

The genes are TRBV15 and TRBJ2-7; a weak D match, TRBD2 (5 bases). V was clipped by 1 base and J by 6 bases, with 19 bases between them. The germline CDR1 and CDR2 sequences are LNHNV and YYDKDF (reference sequence). The CDR3 length is 16 residues. The CDR3 region is CATSRGRIRLGSEQYF. CDR3 DNA: TGTGCCACCAGCAGAGGGAGGATACGGCTCGGGTCCGAGCAGTACTTC.

This clonotype was seen many times. The chain joins TRBV12-3 or TRBV12-4 to TRBJ2-3, with D possibly matching TRBD2 (6 bases). The CDR3 extends over 13 amino acids. Between the trimmed V and J ends, which lost 5 bases and 6 bases, there was a span of 12 bases. Here the CDR3 reads CASSPSRGDTQYF. The CDR3 coding sequence is TGTGCCAGCAGTCCGTCCCGGGGGGATACGCAGTATTTT.

This clonotype was recorded at least ten times. The chain is built from TRBV15 and TRBJ2-7, with D unresolved. Germline V lookup: CDR1 LNHNV, CDR2 YYDKDF (reference sequence). CDR3 length: 14 residues. V was cut by 0 bases and J by 3 bases, with 9 bases left in between. CDR3 sequence (DNA): TGTGCCACCAGCAGAGATAAGATCAGCTACGAGCAGTACTTC. This encodes CATSRDKISYEQYF. The full variable domain, with the rest looked up from reference TRBV15 and TRBJ2-7, is DAMVIQNPRYQVTQFGKPVTLSCSQTLNHNVMYWYQQKSSQAPKLLFHYYDKDFNNEADTPDNFQSRRPNTSFCFLDIRSPGLGDTAMYLCATSRDKISYEQYFGPGTRLTVT.

This clonotype was observed a few times. This chain links TRBV27 with TRBJ1-5; D possibly corresponds to TRBD1 (6 bases). Germline assignment: CDR1 MNHEY and CDR2 SMNVEV (reference sequence). Trimming pared 6 bases from V and 4 bases from J, leaving 13 bases between. This CDR3 has 14 residues. CDR3 sequence reads: CASSTGGPNQPQHF. CDR3 sequence (DNA): TGTGCCAGCAGCACCGGGGGGCCTAATCAGCCCCAGCATTTT.

This chain connects TRBV18 to TRBJ2-6, with D possibly TRBD2 on 5 matching bases. The CDR3 has 16 residues. The germline V and J ends were trimmed by 2 bases and 1 base, with 9 bases remaining between them. The germline CDR1 and CDR2 sequences are KGHSH and LQKENI. The CDR3 protein is CASSPGSFSGANVLTF. CDR3 nucleotide sequence: TGTGCCAGCTCACCAGGGAGTTTTTCTGGGGCCAACGTCCTGACTTTC.

This clonotype occurred many times. The chain carries TRBV29-1 and TRBJ1-2; TRBD1 matches at 7 bases. Germline V CDR1 and CDR2: SQVTM, ANQGSEA. The CDR3 contains 13 residues. The ends lost 7 bases at V and 7 bases at J; junction bases unmatched: 12. CDR3 amino acids: CSASQGMSRGYTF. The CDR3 DNA sequence: TGCAGCGCCTCACAGGGGATGTCGCGTGGCTACACCTTC.

This clonotype was picked up many times. The J gene is TRBJ2-4, the V gene TRBV20-1, with D unresolved. The CDR3 is made up of 13 amino acids. V was cut by 6 bases and J by 0 bases, with 9 bases left in between. CDR1 is DFQATT and CDR2 is SNEGSKA in the germline V gene (reference sequence). CDR3 sequence: CSAPPPAKNIQYF. CDR3 coding DNA: TGCAGTGCCCCACCACCAGCCAAAAACATTCAGTACTTC.

This clonotype was recorded at least ten times. The chain couples TRBV3-1 to TRBJ1-1, with 9 bases identical to TRBD1. Germline V CDR1 and CDR2: LGHDT, YNNKEL (reference sequence). The trim removed 4 bases at V and 1 base at J, leaving 7 bases unmatched. This CDR3 has 16 amino acids. CDR3 amino acids: CASSPSPGQGNTEAFF. In nucleotides, the CDR3 is TGTGCCAGCAGCCCTTCACCGGGACAGGGGAACACTGAAGCTTTCTTT.

Comments on this clonotype: A read error may be the cause here, since a much bigger clone is one base away. The chain has TRBV29-1 and TRBJ2-7; 10 bases line up with TRBD2. V lost 6 bases and J lost 4; bases outside the gene matches: 6. From germline, CDR1 is SQVTM and CDR2 ANQGSEA. CDR3 size: 13 residues. The CDR3 is CSVLVSGGYEQYF. CDR3 nucleotides: TGCAGCGTGTTGGTTAGCGGGGGGTACGAGCAGTACTTC.

This clonotype was seen only once. This may be a read error, as it is one base from a much larger clone. The CDR3 DNA reads as TGCAGTGCCGCACAGGAAATCTATGGCGACACCTTC. This sequence encodes CSAAQEIYGDTF. This chain links TRBV20-1 with TRBJ1-2; TRBD1 is a possible D gene (5 bases). The CDR3 is made up of 12 amino acids. The V gene's germline CDR1 is DFQATT and CDR2 SNEGSKA (reference sequence).

This clonotype was detected ten times or more. This chain uses TRBV4-1 with TRBJ2-3, with D perhaps TRBD1 (6 bases). There are 15 residues in the CDR3. V was pared by 5 bases and J by 1 base, with 13 bases between. Germline CDR1 and CDR2: MGHRA and YSYEKL. The CDR3 DNA is TGCGCCAGCAGCTCCTCCGGGACACGCACAGATACGCAGTATTTT. This codes for CASSSSGTRTDTQYF.